This section outlines one T cell receptor beta chain sequence together with its context. As yet, its antigen is unknown. Cells stained for CD3, CD4, CD8, CD45RA, CD27 and viability were sorted into four CD45RA/CD27 subsets. This record belongs to a study of naive and memory T cell subsets. Germline CDR1 is LGHNA and CDR2 is YSLEER. V was trimmed by 4 bases and J by 2 bases, leaving 15 bases between them. This CDR3 spans 16 amino acids. Notes on the study in general: Possibly reflecting memory cells re-expressing CD45RA, a few larger clonotypes occurred in naive repertoires, especially CD8. The power law exponent of TCR abundance differed between naive and memory cells. Activation and differentiation may alter RNA-based TCR counts.

Two oligonucleotides, mixed equimolar, formed the beta constant-region primer covering TRBC1 and TRBC2. Nested alpha and beta constant-region primers with the SP2 primer drove four PCR rounds on ligated cDNA. TCRdb passed the UMI-ligation and nested PCR reads through MiXCR, listing each CDR3 protein once. Seen here are roughly 150,000 distinct CDR3 sequences, approximately 21% observed once, and the top ten hold around 0.63%. This chain joins TRBV4-3 and TRBJ2-1; TRBD2 might be the D (5 bases). The receptor was derived from a human donor in good health. Sequencing was performed on naive CD8+ T cells from blood. The CDR3 DNA reads as TGCGCCAGCAGCCCACTAGGGTCCCTAGCCTACAATGAGCAGTTCTTC. Translated, it gives CASSPLGSLAYNEQFF.